This T cell receptor (beta chain) is from a study of OX40 agonist ivuxolimab in advanced cancers. With regard to the full study: Ivuxolimab was a fully human IgG2 agonistic monoclonal antibody targeting the costimulatory receptor OX40 (CD134). The paper covers the monotherapy dose-escalation part of the phase I ivuxolimab trial, which included N ≈ 50 patients. Partial responses occurred in three dose-escalation patients: two with cutaneous melanoma and one with hepatocellular carcinoma. Among the roughly 52 dose-escalation patients, around 20 had hepatocellular carcinoma, around 15 melanoma, 9 renal cell carcinoma and 9 head and neck cancer. Prior anti-PD-1, anti-PD-L1 or anti-CTLA-4 therapy was permitted, and checkpoint inhibitors had been received by approximately 39% of dose-escalation patients. Intravenous ivuxolimab was administered to patients every 2 weeks at six dose levels: 0.01, 0.1, 0.3, 1.5, 3 and 10 mg/kg. In the dose-escalation cohort, 70% to 85% of patients were male, and the mean age was approximately 60 years with a range of roughly 23 to 79. Peripheral TCRbeta sequencing was intended to test whether TCR sequence diversity was altered and clonal T-cell expansion was caused by ivuxolimab. Study-wide findings and limitations: In the 0.1-3.0 mg/kg groups, partial responders were among the patients with the lowest normalized peripheral clonal expansion, particularly in CD8+ T cells. At doses of 0.1 to 3.0 mg/kg, clonal expansion of both CD4+ and CD8+ blood T cells was observed from baseline to week 6. Low levels of normalized T-cell clonal expansion were also seen in some patients who did not respond. Antigen specificity was not determined for the clonally expanded peripheral T cells. After ivuxolimab, CD8+ T cells had more expanded clones than CD4+ T cells on average.

As to this clone: The clone's antigen remains unknown. Base qualities are not at hand, and no much larger clone is one base apart.

For sequencing of the TCRbeta CDR3 region, genomic DNA was extracted from the sorted cells. TCRbeta CDR3 regions were sequenced using the immunoSEQ Assay. In TCRdb, the immuneACCESS table is reduced to in-frame sequences with V and J assigned. These tables do not hold every clone; where another copy was compared, an unresolved V gene accounts for under half, and the others remain unexplained. The sample table records some 98,000 clones; 90% to 95% of these occur just once. Around 0.33% of the sample goes to the ten largest clones. The trial excluded patients who had a history of autoimmune disease or were on systemic immunosuppression. In every dose cohort, peripheral blood was drawn for TCR sequencing at baseline, cycle 4 day 1, and cycle 7 day 1. The samples were taken from a phase I, first-in-human, multicenter, open-label dose-escalation trial of ivuxolimab. The trial enrolled adults with locally advanced or metastatic head and neck squamous cell, hepatocellular, melanoma or renal cell carcinoma. CD4+ and CD8+ T cells were sorted separately from peripheral blood before TCR sequencing.

There are 16 amino acids in the CDR3, from cysteine to phenylalanine inclusive. Only the CDR3 portion is preserved as DNA: 48 bases, with reading frame beginning at the first base. CDR1 LNHDA and CDR2 SQIVND are derived from the germline V gene (reference sequence). The germline V end is reduced by 2 bases and the J end by 5 bases; junction bases left unmatched: 8. The source material was CD4+ or CD8+ T cells sorted from blood, sampled in a trial of the OX40 agonist ivuxolimab. Recombination linked TRBV19 to TRBJ1-4; TRBD1 aligns with 7 central bases. The receptor comes from an adult with an advanced solid tumor such as melanoma, head and neck, liver or kidney cancer. DNA sequence: TGTGCCAGTAGTATAATCCCCGGGACAGCGAATGAAAAACTGTTTTTT. This yields the protein CASSIIPGTANEKLFF.